The rows below give T cell receptor beta chains drawn from one sample of a study of cytomegalovirus exposure and HLA in healthy donors. Clones were read by immunoSEQ multiplex PCR, and TCRdb kept only the in-frame ones, dropping some. This table holds tens of thousands of clones, 60% to 85% found once. Sample: PBMCs. These receptors were taken from a woman in her forties in good health and CMV-seropositive. Both conserved end residues are part of each CDR3. Fields, in order: D gene, V gene, J gene, CDR3 protein. A D gene is named only where the DNA matches it firmly.

>.|TRBV19|TRBJ1-1
CASIPGHLGDTEAFF
>TRBD2|TRBV29-1|TRBJ2-3
CSVEGGSGVSTDTQYF
>.|TRBV28|TRBJ2-7
CASSSVFSTYEQYF
>.|TRBV6-1|TRBJ1-1
CASEGGTLREAFF
>TRBD2|TRBV7-9|TRBJ2-1
CASSQYLAVDTEQFF
>.|TRBV10-3|TRBJ1-4
CAISGGPATNEKLFF
>.|TRBV2|TRBJ2-7
CASSEFFSSYEQYF
>TRBD1|TRBV2|TRBJ1-5
CASSLVGGGQPQHF
>.|TRBV5-8|TRBJ1-5
CASRIYSNQPQHF
>TRBD1|TRBV4-2|TRBJ1-1
CASSQGAGGAGTEAFF
>.|TRBV5-1|TRBJ2-7
CASSPPRENEQYF
>.|TRBV5-1|TRBJ2-7
CASSLGALLGEQYF
>.|TRBV5-5|TRBJ1-2
CASINEYYGYTF
>.|TRBV25-1|TRBJ1-1
CASNSPGAGNTEAFF
>.|TRBV6-5|TRBJ1-2
CASSPEAGRNYGYTF
>.|TRBV2|TRBJ1-2
CASRPGQANYGYTF
>.|TRBV5-6|TRBJ1-3
CASSLTGSSGNTIYF
>.|TRBV28|TRBJ2-7
CASSLSGGTYEQYF
>.|TRBV28|TRBJ2-2
CASSTPWTHANTGELFF
>.|TRBV6-5|TRBJ1-5
CASSYDRRSQPQHF
>TRBD1|TRBV5-4|TRBJ2-3
CASSLGTASTDTQYF
>.|TRBV13|TRBJ2-1
CASSSNPRQAYNEQFF
>TRBD2|TRBV19|TRBJ2-1
CASSIRLAGTPGNEQFF
>.|TRBV30|TRBJ1-6
CAWARGNSPLHF
>.|TRBV27|TRBJ1-1
CASSPRTGVLMAFF
>TRBD2|TRBV14|TRBJ2-2
CASSQGLLNTGELFF
>TRBD1|TRBV19|TRBJ1-2
CASRGQGDGYTF
>TRBD1|TRBV7-8|TRBJ1-2
CASSLSRDRPDGYTF
>.|TRBV7-9|TRBJ2-7
CASSQESLRGSEQYF
>TRBD2|TRBV5-1|TRBJ2-5
CASSWGLAGPEGTQYF
>.|TRBV28|TRBJ2-7
CASSLGVVLGTPQTYEQYF
>.|TRBV25-1|TRBJ2-6
CASSGVAEYSGANVLTF
>TRBD1|TRBV5-1|TRBJ1-2
CASSLATGGNYGYTF
>.|TRBV30|TRBJ1-1
CAWSVGGGGWRKTEAFF
>.|TRBV27|TRBJ2-3
CASSSKSTDTQYF
>TRBD1|TRBV4-1|TRBJ1-3
CASSARSRRGQGSGNTIYF
>TRBD1|TRBV27|TRBJ1-1
CASSLGQGGINTEAFF
>.|TRBV9|TRBJ2-7
CASSATPGTEGEQYF
>.|TRBV30|TRBJ2-5
CAWERNRAARETQYF
>TRBD2|TRBV5-1|TRBJ2-7
CASSPGLAGEGEQYF
>TRBD1|TRBV6-5|TRBJ1-2
CASSYSRTGGGYTF
>TRBD2|TRBV18|TRBJ2-3
CASSPAQAGASTDTQYF
>.|TRBV30|TRBJ1-6
CAWSVQGIYNSPLHF
>TRBD2|TRBV2|TRBJ2-3
CASSLAGGPDTQYF
>TRBD1|TRBV5-1|TRBJ2-3
CASSSGRDSSTDTQYF
>.|TRBV7-2|TRBJ2-7
CASSLGSRVGEQYF
>.|TRBV5-1|TRBJ1-1
CASSFSGYTEAFF
>TRBD1|TRBV11-2|TRBJ1-4
CASSLTDRDEKLFF